This T cell receptor (beta chain) stems from a study of blood T cell repertoires in COVID-19. Study-wide context: Whether acute or convalescent, the COVID-19 samples came from the United States, Italy and Spain.

Seattle participants joined during active infection and were tracked over time. This CDR3 region has 15 residues. The germline CDR1 and CDR2 sequences are MDHEN and SYDVKM. With 3 bases removed from V and 2 bases from J, the gap between germline ends came to 12 bases. Some clones are missing from TCRdb's copy, which holds only in-frame ones; the method was immunoSEQ multiplex PCR. Of approximately 120,000 clones listed, roughly 90% were seen once; the top ten hold roughly 2.1%. The clonotype comes from a man aged 45-60 years with COVID-19, enrolled during active disease. The sequencing input was peripheral blood. The genes are TRBV28 and TRBJ2-3, with D possibly TRBD1 on 6 matching bases. Here the CDR3 DNA reads TGTGCCAGCAGTTTTGAGGGGGAGATCACAGATACGCAGTATTTT. As protein: CASSFEGEITDTQYF.